This T cell receptor beta chain was captured in a study of beta chain features in type 1 diabetes. On the study more broadly: No patient-donor differences in age, gender, total cells or subset yield.

Findings and caveats of the study: HLA effects on TCRB rearrangement stayed unresolved here. All four CD4+ subsets of Type 1 diabetes patients contained TCRB CDR3s that were moderately but significantly shorter.

Purity (above 98%) was reached by all sorted populations. Note on this clone: Its specificity is unknown. At the DNA level, this CDR3 is encoded by other sequences in the same sample as well.

Trimming stripped 7 bases from V and 4 bases from J, with 11 bases between. This CDR3 has 13 amino acids. Germline-derived CDR1 and CDR2 are SNHLY and FYNNEI. Expressed TCRB transcripts got sequenced, as all isolated RNA was reverse transcribed. Each sample of naive, central memory or regulatory T cells had, on average, about 3.6 million reads. Sequencing used immunoSEQ multiplex PCR; TCRdb keeps in-frame clones, though not all of them. The sample consists of around 250,000 clones, approximately 25% of them appearing once. Sequenced material: naive CD4+ T cells from blood. This clonotype was obtained from a woman aged 25 to 39 with type 1 diabetes. J is TRBJ2-1 and V is TRBV2, with no clear D. CDR3 region: CASTGGLYNEQFF. The CDR3, as DNA: TGTGCCAGCACTGGCGGCCTTTACAATGAGCAGTTCTTC.